Each of the 8 T cell receptor beta chains below was sequenced from the same sample in a study of blood T cell repertoires in COVID-19. The assay was immunoSEQ multiplex PCR, and TCRdb's table has in-frame clones only and misses some. The sample includes about 180,000 clones, 86% of them seen just once. The sequencing sample was made of peripheral blood. These receptors were obtained from a man aged 65 to 85 with active or convalescent COVID-19.

V and J are TRBV20-1 and TRBJ2-2; 9 nucleotides agree with TRBD2. The germline V gene encodes CDR1 DFQATT and CDR2 SNEGSKA (reference sequence). The CDR3 loop spans 16 amino acids. Losses at the gene ends were 3 bases for V and 4 bases for J; bases not matched to a gene: 9. The CDR3 DNA reads TGCAGTGCTAGTGTAATGCGGCGGGGGGGCACCGGGGAGCTGTTTTTT. Translated, it gives CSASVMRRGGTGELFF.

V and J are TRBV6-5 and TRBJ1-5; 10 bases match TRBD1. The CDR3 sequence is 15 residues long. V trimming: 7 bases; J trimming: 5 bases; junction bases outside the gene matches: 8. Germline V gene lookup returns CDR1 MNHEY and CDR2 SVGAGI. The CDR3 DNA sequence: TGTGCCAGCACTCCCGACAGGGGGCGAGATCAGCCCCAGCATTTT. Translation gives CASTPDRGRDQPQHF.

The chain is built from TRBV19 and TRBJ2-2; D uncertain. Germline values: CDR1 LNHDA, CDR2 SQIVND (reference sequence). This CDR3 has 13 residues. V was clipped by 7 bases and J by 2 bases, with 8 bases between them. For the CDR3, the DNA is TGTGCCAGTAAATACAGTAACACCGGGGAGCTGTTTTTT. Translated, it gives CASKYSNTGELFF.

This sequence joins TRBV19 and TRBJ2-7, with unresolved D. V lost 4 bases, J lost 2 bases, and 12 bases lay in between. From germline, CDR1 is LNHDA and CDR2 SQIVND (reference sequence). The CDR3 consists of 14 residues. In DNA, the CDR3 is TGTGCCAGTAGTAGTAAGAGTCCAACCTACGAGCAGTACTTC. It is translated as CASSSKSPTYEQYF.

The chain couples TRBV30 to TRBJ1-1; D call uncertain. CDR1 GTSNPN and CDR2 SVGIG come from the germline V gene (reference sequence). Trimming removed 2 bases at V and 1 base at J, with 8 bases between. The CDR3 has 13 residues. The CDR3 DNA follows: TGTGCCTGGAGTCCAGATTCGAACACTGAAGCTTTCTTT. It specifies CAWSPDSNTEAFF.

The genes are TRBV7-8 and TRBJ1-1, with 10 bases aligning to TRBD1. CDR3 length equals 16 residues. Trimming cost V 3 bases and J 11 bases; bases outside gene matches: 15. CDR1 and CDR2 from the germline V gene are SGHVS and FQNEAQ. CDR3 sequence: CASSLRGQGRSEGAFF. DNA of the CDR3: TGTGCCAGCAGCTTGAGGGGACAGGGGAGGTCCGAAGGCGCTTTCTTT.

This chain joins TRBV2 and TRBJ1-2, with a tentative D call TRBD1 (6 bases). CDR1 SNHLY and CDR2 FYNNEI come from the germline V gene. The length of the CDR3 is 14 residues. Trimming left V 5 bases short and J 6 bases short, with 16 bases between. The CDR3 loop reads CASSIILTGNGYTF. CDR3 in DNA: TGTGCCAGCAGTATAATCTTGACAGGCAATGGCTACACCTTC.

The rearrangement uses TRBV5-6 and TRBJ2-1, with 9 positions matching TRBD1. CDR1 SGHDT and CDR2 YYEEEE come from the germline V gene. V shed 4 bases, J shed 1 base, and the junction held 3 bases outside the gene matches. This CDR3 is built from 15 residues. The DNA of the CDR3 is TGTGCCAGCAGCCTCGGACAGGGGTCCTACAATGAGCAGTTCTTC. Translating gives CASSLGQGSYNEQFF.